These 26 T cell receptor beta chains were all obtained from the same sample, sequenced in a study of T-cell reconstitution after alpha-beta-depleted transplantation in children. The library targeted TCRbeta and was prepared with unique molecular identifiers. TCRdb processed the PCR reads anew with MiXCR; each CDR3 protein has one entry. The profile covers around 100,000 distinct CDR3 sequences, with about a tenth appearing a single time and under 35% taken by the ten largest. Sequenced here: PBMCs, sampled before TCRalphabeta/CD19-depleted stem cell transplant. The receptors come from a boy aged 2-15 years with acute lymphoblastic leukemia, due to receive a stem cell transplant.

This clonotype was counted at least ten times. This rearrangement joins TRBV3-1 to TRBJ2-3, with D uncertain. This CDR3 comprises 17 residues. V lost 4 bases and J lost 6, with 23 bases in between. Germline lookup yields CDR1 LGHDT and CDR2 YNNKEL (reference sequence). CDR3 coding DNA: TGTGCCAGCAGCCCGAGATCCGGGTATTCGTATTTGGATACGCAGTATTTT. The encoded protein is CASSPRSGYSYLDTQYF.

The chain couples TRBV29-1 to TRBJ2-7; 7 nucleotides line up with TRBD1. CDR1 and CDR2 from the germline V gene are SQVTM and ANQGSEA. V shed 5 bases and J 1 base; nucleotides not matched to a gene: 5. The CDR3 length is 13 residues. Here the CDR3 reads CSVWSGGSYEQYF. The CDR3 nucleotides are TGCAGCGTTTGGTCAGGGGGTTCCTACGAGCAGTACTTC.

The sample holds a few counts of this clonotype. Germline is not matched at one junction end, which may reflect a read error. The V call is TRBV7-9, the J call TRBJ2-7, with TRBD2 identical over 10 bases. The germline gives CDR1 SEHNR, CDR2 FQNEAQ (reference sequence). The CDR3 has 12 amino acids. This CDR3 reads CASSSAGGPLFF. DNA of the CDR3: TGTGCCAGCAGCTCAGCGGGAGGGCCTCTTTTCTTC.

V usage is TRBV5-1 and J usage is TRBJ2-1, with 9 nucleotides matching TRBD2. V shed 2 bases and J 9 bases; nucleotides not matched to a gene: 3. CDR3 length equals 13 residues. CDR1 and CDR2 from the germline V gene are SGHRS and YFSETQ. Here the CDR3 DNA reads TGCGCCAGCAGCTTTAGCGGGAGTATTGAGCAGTTCTTC. Translating it yields CASSFSGSIEQFF.

There are many counts of this clonotype. The V and J genes are TRBV15 and TRBJ2-2; the match to TRBD1 covers 8 bases. V was clipped by 0 bases and J by 3 bases; unmatched bases: 9. Germline values: CDR1 LNHNV, CDR2 YYDKDF (reference sequence). This CDR3 is built from 18 residues. CDR3 DNA: TGTGCCACCAGCAGAGATGTACTCAGGGGGCGGGACACCGGGGAGCTGTTTTTT. Protein product: CATSRDVLRGRDTGELFF. The variable domain in full, completed from reference TRBV15 and TRBJ2-2, reads DAMVIQNPRYQVTQFGKPVTLSCSQTLNHNVMYWYQQKSSQAPKLLFHYYDKDFNNEADTPDNFQSRRPNTSFCFLDIRSPGLGDTAMYLCATSRDVLRGRDTGELFFGEGSRLTVL.

This clonotype was found a few times. The chain employs TRBV27 and TRBJ2-3; a possible D gene is TRBD2 (7 bases). Trimming left V 6 bases short and J 0 bases short, with 16 bases between. Per germline, CDR1 MNHEY and CDR2 SMNVEV (reference sequence). This CDR3 spans 16 amino acids. This CDR3 reads CASSPRGGVSTDTQYF. The DNA for the CDR3 is TGTGCCAGCAGCCCAAGGGGGGGAGTGAGCACAGATACGCAGTATTTT.

This chain connects TRBV2 to TRBJ1-1; D is unclear. CDR1 is SNHLY, CDR2 FYNNEI, per germline. The CDR3 consists of 14 residues. V was cut by 7 bases and J by 1 base, with 13 bases left in between. Here the CDR3 DNA reads TGTGCCAGCACCCGGGAGGGATGGAACACTGAAGCTTTCTTT. It yields the protein CASTREGWNTEAFF. Full variable domain (remainder filled in from reference TRBV2 and TRBJ1-1): EPEVTQTPSHQVTQMGQEVILRCVPISNHLYFYWYRQILGQKVEFLVSFYNNEISEKSEIFDDQFSVERPDGSNFTLKIRSTKLEDSAMYFCASTREGWNTEAFFGQGTRLTVV.

In this sample, this clonotype turned up many times. The V gene is TRBV20-1, the J gene TRBJ2-5, with 7 bases fitting TRBD1. The ends lost 2 bases at V and 6 bases at J; junction bases unmatched: 9. Germline CDR1 reads DFQATT; CDR2 reads SNEGSKA (reference sequence). The CDR3 is 14 residues long. CDR3 sequence: CSARYQQGLQTQYF. CDR3 sequence (DNA): TGCAGTGCTAGATATCAACAGGGGTTGCAGACCCAGTACTTC.

This clonotype occurred a few times. The CDR3 loop is CSPSQGGNQPQHF. For the CDR3, the DNA is TGCAGTCCTTCACAGGGGGGCAATCAGCCCCAGCATTTT. The rearrangement uses TRBV20-1 and TRBJ1-5; the match to TRBD1 covers 8 bases. Germline V CDR1 and CDR2: DFQATT, SNEGSKA (reference sequence). Losses at the gene ends were 8 bases for V and 2 bases for J; bases not matched to a gene: 5. CDR3 length: 13 residues.

In its sample, this clonotype was seen a few times. The rearrangement links TRBV29-1 to TRBJ1-2; perhaps TRBD1 as D (6 bases). V lost 5 bases and J lost 5, with 12 bases in between. This CDR3 has 12 residues. Germline CDR1 reads SQVTM; CDR2 reads ANQGSEA. CDR3 nucleotide sequence: TGCAGCGTTAATCAGGGGCTGTATGGCTACACCTTC. Its protein product is CSVNQGLYGYTF. The whole variable domain, filled in from reference TRBV29-1 and TRBJ1-2, reads SAVISQKPSRDICQRGTSLTIQCQVDSQVTMMFWYRQQPGQSLTLIATANQGSEATYESGFVIDKFPISRPNLTFSTLTVSNMSPEDSSIYLCSVNQGLYGYTFGSGTRLTVV.

This clonotype appeared a few times. This chain connects TRBV20-1 to TRBJ1-3; D might be TRBD1 (5 bases). CDR1 is DFQATT and CDR2 is SNEGSKA in the germline V gene (reference sequence). The length of the CDR3 is 13 residues. V was cut by 3 bases and J by 4 bases, with 10 bases left in between. The chain's CDR3 is CSASTGPGNTIYF. The CDR3 nucleotides are TGCAGTGCTAGTACAGGTCCCGGAAACACCATATATTTT.

This clonotype occurred a few times. This chain joins TRBV28 and TRBJ1-5; D gene uncertain. The germline gives CDR1 MDHEN, CDR2 SYDVKM. CDR3 length: 14 residues. V lost 1 base, J lost 0 bases, and 4 bases lay in between. Here the CDR3 reads CASSLSSSNQPQHF. The CDR3, as DNA: TGTGCCAGCAGTTTATCTTCTAGCAATCAGCCCCAGCATTTT.

This clonotype was observed at least ten times. The chain couples TRBV12-3 or TRBV12-4 to TRBJ2-3; D unclear. V was clipped by 3 bases and J by 0 bases, with 1 base between them. The CDR3 runs 12 residues. CDR3 nucleotide sequence: TGTGCCAGCAGTTTGAGCACAGATACGCAGTATTTT. Translated: CASSLSTDTQYF.

This clonotype was found a few times. The rearrangement uses TRBV5-1 and TRBJ2-3; 9 bases are shared with TRBD2. CDR1 is SGHRS and CDR2 is YFSETQ in the germline V gene. This CDR3 comprises 15 residues. Trimming at V came to 2 bases and at J to 3 bases, leaving 4 bases not matched to a gene. The CDR3, as DNA: TGCGCCAGCAGCTTAGCGGGAGGAGCGACAGATACGCAGTATTTT. It translates to CASSLAGGATDTQYF.

Comment on this clonotype: A clone one base away is much larger, so this may be a read error. V and J are TRBV12-3 or TRBV12-4 and TRBJ2-1, with 12 nucleotides matching TRBD2. The CDR3 has 15 residues. The CDR3 sequence: CASSFSSGRVYEQVF. CDR3 bases: TGTGCCAGCAGTTTCTCTAGCGGGAGGGTATATGAGCAGGTCTTC.

The chain is built from TRBV9 and TRBJ2-5, with D perhaps matching TRBD1 (5 bases). The CDR3 totals 13 residues. Germline CDR1 and CDR2: SGDLS and YYNGEE. Trimming removed 2 bases at V and 5 bases at J, with 10 bases between. The CDR3 DNA is TGTGCCAGCAGCGTCCAGGGTGGTGAGACCCAGTACTTC. It specifies CASSVQGGETQYF.

The chain uses TRBV21-1 and TRBJ2-2. TRBV21-1 is annotated as a pseudogene. CDR3 length equals 15 residues. CDR3 nucleotide sequence: TGTGCCAGCAGCGGCTTCCAACGGGGCACCGGGGAGCTGTTTTTT. Translation gives CASSGFQRGTGELFF.

This clonotype was counted only a few times. The CDR3 region is CASSQEGDERDEQFF. For the CDR3, the DNA is TGCGCCAGCAGCCAAGAGGGGGACGAAAGGGATGAGCAGTTCTTC. The V and J genes are TRBV4-1 and TRBJ2-1; tentatively, D is TRBD1 or TRBD2 (5 bases each). V was shortened by 0 bases and J by 8 bases, with 14 bases between the two germline ends. Germline V gene data show CDR1 as MGHRA and CDR2 as YSYEKL. The CDR3 runs to 15 residues.

As concerns this clonotype: An end of the junction does not agree with germline; a read error may underlie this. V is TRBV20-1 and J is TRBJ2-7; D possibly matches TRBD1 or TRBD2 (6 bases each). This CDR3 comprises 14 residues. Germline CDR1 and CDR2: DFQATT and SNEGSKA (reference sequence). For the CDR3, the DNA is TGCAGTGCCAGAGATGGGGGGCTCAACTACGAGCAGTACTTC. Translating it yields CSARDGGLNYEQYF.

The gene calls are TRBV10-3 and TRBJ2-3; D remains ambiguous. From germline, CDR1 is ENHRY and CDR2 SYGVKD. V lost 3 bases and J 0 bases, leaving 4 bases between the germline ends. The CDR3 has 13 amino acids. The CDR3 nucleotides read TGTGCCATCAGTGAACAGAGCACAGATACGCAGTATTTT. Translation: CAISEQSTDTQYF.

The chain joins TRBV3-1 to TRBJ1-2, with a weak D call TRBD1 (5 bases). Trimming took off 6 bases at V and 4 bases at J, with 15 bases between the two ends. The germline V gene has CDR1 LGHDT and CDR2 YNNKEL (reference sequence). The CDR3 runs 14 residues. Here the CDR3 reads CASSQRQRGYGYTF. The CDR3 DNA reads as TGTGCCAGCAGTCAGAGACAGCGTGGCTATGGCTACACCTTC.

CDR3 region: CASSLGRDYNEQFF. The DNA for the CDR3 is TGTGCCAGCAGCTTAGGGCGGGACTACAATGAGCAGTTCTTC. The chain couples TRBV13 to TRBJ2-1, with D possibly being TRBD2 (6 bases). V shed 0 bases and J shed 3 bases, with 6 bases lying between them. CDR1 PRHDT and CDR2 FYEKMQ come from the germline V gene (reference sequence). The CDR3 extends over 14 amino acids.

The CDR3 loop reads CSALRWDGYTF. DNA of the CDR3: TGCAGTGCGCTCCGTTGGGATGGCTACACCTTC. The chain carries TRBV20-1 and TRBJ1-2; D not resolved. Trimming pared 6 bases from V and 6 bases from J, leaving 11 bases between. Germline CDR1 reads DFQATT; CDR2 reads SNEGSKA (reference sequence). The CDR3 consists of 11 residues.

This clonotype was seen repeatedly, ten times or more. The CDR3 sequence is CASSLGGIGNNEQFF. CDR3 sequence (DNA): TGCGCCAGCAGCTTGGGCGGGATCGGAAACAATGAGCAGTTCTTC. The chain has TRBV5-1 and TRBJ2-1; the D gene is possibly TRBD2 (6 bases). The germline gives CDR1 SGHRS, CDR2 YFSETQ. The CDR3 totals 15 residues. Trimming took off 0 bases at V and 5 bases at J, with 12 bases between the two ends. The variable domain in full, completed from reference TRBV5-1 and TRBJ2-1, reads KAGVTQTPRYLIKTRGQQVTLSCSPISGHRSVSWYQQTPGQGLQFLFEYFSETQRNKGNFPGRFSGRQFSNSRSEMNVSTLELGDSALYLCASSLGGIGNNEQFFGPGTRLTVL.

There are many counts of this clonotype. V is TRBV7-2 and J is TRBJ2-1, with 9 bases fitting TRBD2. The J segment lost 10 bases and the V segment lost 2 bases, leaving 3 bases of the junction unmatched. CDR1 and CDR2 from the germline V gene are SGHTA and FQGNSA. This CDR3 has 13 residues. The CDR3 DNA reads as TGTGCCAGCAGCTTACCAAGCGGGAGGGAGCAGTTCTTC. Residues: CASSLPSGREQFF.

The table lists this clonotype with many counts. CDR3 DNA sequence: TGTGCCAGCAGTGACGCTAGCTTTGGAGAGACCCAGTACTTC. Its translation is CASSDASFGETQYF. The chain carries TRBV25-1 and TRBJ2-5; a possible D gene is TRBD2 (5 bases). CDR3 length equals 14 residues. CDR1 and CDR2 (germline): MGHDK, SYGVNS. V shed 3 bases and J shed 4 bases, with 12 bases lying between them.